Listed here are 27 T cell receptor beta chains from one sample, sequenced in a study of blood T cell repertoires in COVID-19. Using immunoSEQ multiplex PCR, the repertoire was profiled, and TCRdb retains in-frame clones only, with some absent. Of more than 35,000 clones listed, nearly 90% are singletons. The sequencing sample was made of peripheral blood. These receptors were collected from a human donor in a cohort sampled during active COVID-19.

Details on this clone: At one of its ends the junction is not consistent with the germline gene, which may arise from a read error. The chain links TRBV28 to TRBJ1-6; D is possibly TRBD1 (5 bases). This CDR3 spans 15 amino acids. CDR1 and CDR2 (germline): MDHEN, SYDVKM. CDR3 nucleotides: TGTGCCAGCACTTTAGCAGGGTCGGTCAATTCACCCCTCCACTTT. It specifies CASTLAGSVNSPLHF. Looking up the rest from reference TRBV28 and TRBJ1-6 gives the full variable domain: DVKVTQSSRYLVKRTGEKVFLECVQDMDHENMFWYRQDPGLGLRLIYFSYDVKMKEKGDIPEGYSVSREKKERFSLILESASTNQTSMYLCASTLAGSVNSPLHFGNGTRLTVT.

The chain employs TRBV6-5 and TRBJ1-5, with D unclear. Germline CDR1 is MNHEY and CDR2 is SVGAGI. The CDR3 consists of 14 residues. V was clipped by 0 bases and J by 0 bases, with 3 bases between them. The CDR3 nucleotides are TGTGCCAGCAGTTACTCTAGTAGCAATCAGCCCCAGCATTTT. Amino acids: CASSYSSSNQPQHF.

In this sample, this clone turned up once. The chain employs TRBV29-1 and TRBJ1-1; no reliable D call. The germline V gene encodes CDR1 SQVTM and CDR2 ANQGSEA. This CDR3 has 12 residues. Between the trimmed V and J ends, which lost 6 bases and 0 bases, there was a span of 8 bases. The CDR3 nucleotides are TGCAGCGTGACTGTGCTGAACACTGAAGCTTTCTTT. Amino acids: CSVTVLNTEAFF.

The chain joins TRBV15 to TRBJ2-7; D is undetermined. The germline CDR1 and CDR2 sequences are LNHNV and YYDKDF (reference sequence). The ends were cut back, 0 bases at V and 4 bases at J, with 16 bases in the middle. This CDR3 region has 16 residues. Written as DNA, the CDR3 is TGTGCCACCAGCAGAGATTTAGTCGGCGCGGCGTACGAGCAGTACTTC. The encoded protein is CATSRDLVGAAYEQYF.

V usage is TRBV5-1 and J usage is TRBJ2-3; TRBD1 matches 7 bases. Germline CDR1 is SGHRS and CDR2 is YFSETQ. This CDR3 has 15 amino acids. With 6 bases clipped from V and 0 bases from J, the junction kept 7 bases outside the gene matches. CDR3 region: CASTPPGQSTDTQYF. As DNA, the CDR3 is TGCGCCAGCACCCCACCGGGACAGAGCACAGATACGCAGTATTTT.

The table lists this clone with a count of one. This sequence joins TRBV27 and TRBJ2-3; D is uncertain. Germline loops: CDR1 MNHEY, CDR2 SMNVEV (reference sequence). The CDR3 is 13 amino acids. Deletions cut 5 bases from V and 4 bases from J, with 10 bases between. The CDR3 is CASSQAGPDTQYF. Here the CDR3 DNA reads TGTGCCAGCAGTCAAGCCGGTCCAGATACGCAGTATTTT.

V is TRBV14 and J is TRBJ1-4; 9 bases match TRBD1. The germline CDR1 and CDR2 sequences are SGHDN and FVKESK. The CDR3 consists of 16 residues. V gave up 4 bases and J gave up 10 bases; unmatched junction bases: 13. The CDR3: CASSPRRTGDLGKLFF. CDR3 bases: TGTGCCAGCAGCCCTAGACGGACAGGGGATTTAGGAAAACTGTTTTTT.

The J gene is TRBJ1-1, the V gene TRBV4-2, with D unclear. Germline loops: CDR1 LGHNA, CDR2 YNFKEQ. Trimming took 7 bases from V and 1 from J, leaving 22 bases between them. The CDR3 length is 17 residues. DNA for the CDR3: TGTGCCAGCACCAGGACCCTTAGGGAGTCGGAGAACACTGAAGCTTTCTTT. It yields the protein CASTRTLRESENTEAFF.

V is TRBV2 and J is TRBJ2-1, with 7 bases that match TRBD1. J was trimmed by 8 bases and V by 5 bases; bases with no gene match: 6. The CDR3 is 13 residues long. Looked up from germline, CDR1 is SNHLY and CDR2 is FYNNEI. CDR3 in DNA: TGTGCCAGCAGTTACAGGGGACGGGATGAGCAGTTCTTC. This gives the protein CASSYRGRDEQFF.

The genes are TRBV21-1 and TRBJ1-1; TRBD1 is the table's D call, not checked against the DNA. TRBV21-1 is given as a pseudogene. The CDR3 has 15 amino acids. For the CDR3, the DNA is TGTGCCAGCAGCGAAACAATTGACAAGAACACTGAAGCTTTCTTT. Translated: CASSETIDKNTEAFF.

This chain links TRBV7-8 with TRBJ2-7, with 9 bases that match TRBD2. V trimming: 2 bases; J trimming: 2 bases; junction bases outside the gene matches: 22. The CDR3 sequence is 21 residues long. Germline CDR1 is SGHVS and CDR2 is FQNEAQ. CDR3: CASSLSRRGRGGLVPPYEQYF. The CDR3 bases are TGTGCCAGCAGCTTATCCCGACGGGGGCGGGGGGGCTTAGTTCCCCCCTACGAGCAGTACTTC.

The chain links TRBV28 to TRBJ2-2; D gene uncertain. Trimming left V 3 bases short and J 5 bases short, with 7 bases between. In germline, CDR1 is MDHEN, CDR2 SYDVKM. The CDR3 extends over 13 amino acids. CDR3 region: CASSLVGTGELFF. CDR3 sequence (DNA): TGTGCCAGCAGTTTGGTCGGGACCGGGGAGCTGTTTTTT. Full variable domain (outside the CDR3, taken from reference TRBV28 and TRBJ2-2): DVKVTQSSRYLVKRTGEKVFLECVQDMDHENMFWYRQDPGLGLRLIYFSYDVKMKEKGDIPEGYSVSREKKERFSLILESASTNQTSMYLCASSLVGTGELFFGEGSRLTVL.

The chain employs TRBV11-2 and TRBJ2-2, with 15 positions matching TRBD2. J gave up 6 bases and V 3 bases, and 5 bases lay outside the gene matches. The CDR3 has 17 residues. Germline values: CDR1 SGHAT, CDR2 FQNNGV. CDR3 nucleotides: TGTGCCAGCAGCTTCGGACTAGCGGGGGGGCCGCCCGGGGAGCTGTTTTTT. Its protein product is CASSFGLAGGPPGELFF.

The J gene is TRBJ1-4, the V gene TRBV6-5; the match to TRBD1 covers 8 bases. CDR1 MNHEY and CDR2 SVGAGI come from the germline V gene. J was trimmed by 4 bases and V by 8 bases; bases with no gene match: 0. This CDR3 region has 12 residues. CDR3 nucleotides: TGTGCCAGCGACAGGGGTAATGAAAAACTGTTTTTT. It is translated as CASDRGNEKLFF.

This chain connects TRBV28 to TRBJ1-3; D gene ambiguous. CDR3 length: 14 residues. CDR1 and CDR2 from the germline V gene are MDHEN and SYDVKM. Trimming took 2 bases from V and 4 from J, leaving 9 bases between them. The CDR3 DNA reads as TGTGCCAGCAGTTTACCTGTTGGCGGAAACACCATATATTTT. Its translation is CASSLPVGGNTIYF.

This clone was found a few times. CDR3 sequence reads: CASSSAQVSYNEQFF. The CDR3 region has the DNA TGTGCCAGCAGTTCGGCACAGGTATCCTACAATGAGCAGTTCTTC. This chain uses TRBV28 with TRBJ2-1, with a tentative D call TRBD1 (5 bases). CDR1 MDHEN and CDR2 SYDVKM come from the germline V gene. This CDR3 is 15 amino acids long. Trimming took off 4 bases at V and 1 base at J, with 11 bases between the two ends.

This rearrangement joins TRBV7-2 to TRBJ1-3; 12 nucleotides align to TRBD1. Trimming took 5 bases from V and 7 from J; bases not matched to a gene: 6. The germline V gene has CDR1 SGHTA and CDR2 FQGNSA. The CDR3 contains 15 residues. CDR3 in amino acids: CASSQGQGAWNTIYF. CDR3 DNA sequence: TGTGCCAGCAGCCAGGGACAGGGGGCATGGAACACCATATATTTT. The complete variable domain, with remaining parts taken from reference TRBV7-2 and TRBJ1-3, reads GAGVSQSPSNKVTEKGKDVELRCDPISGHTALYWYRQSLGQGLEFLIYFQGNSAPDKSGLPSDRFSAERTGGSVSTLTIQRTQQEDSAVYLCASSQGQGAWNTIYFGEGSWLTVV.

The chain links TRBV5-1 to TRBJ1-4, with TRBD1 identical over 8 bases. Germline assignment: CDR1 SGHRS and CDR2 YFSETQ. This CDR3 is built from 17 residues. V was pared by 3 bases and J by 3 bases, with 10 bases of the junction left unmatched. As DNA, the CDR3 is TGCGCCAGCAGCTACCAACCCGGACAGGGAGCTAATGAAAAACTGTTTTTT. It codes for CASSYQPGQGANEKLFF.

This chain links TRBV3-1 (or the pseudogene TRBV3-2) with TRBJ2-4; D is possibly TRBD2 (6 bases). Trimming removed 0 bases from V and 1 base from J, with 7 bases in between. This CDR3 comprises 15 residues. Germline values: CDR1 LGHDT, CDR2 YNNKEL (reference sequence). CDR3 protein: CASSQDAGAKNIQYF. The CDR3 DNA reads as TGTGCCAGCAGCCAAGATGCGGGGGCCAAAAACATTCAGTACTTC.

The J gene is TRBJ2-1, the V gene TRBV18; TRBD1 aligns across 8 bases. The germline V gene encodes CDR1 KGHSH and CDR2 LQKENI. There are 16 residues in the CDR3. V lost 2 bases to trimming and J lost 8 bases; unmatched junction nucleotides: 11. Here the CDR3 DNA reads TGTGCCAGCTCACCATTCAGACAGGGGCGGTTCGATGAGCAGTTCTTC. Translating gives CASSPFRQGRFDEQFF.

This clone showed up just once. V is TRBV19 and J is TRBJ1-2; D is undetermined. Between the trimmed V and J ends, which lost 4 bases and 2 bases, there was a span of 11 bases. This CDR3 spans 14 amino acids. CDR1 LNHDA and CDR2 SQIVND come from the germline V gene (reference sequence). The CDR3 sequence: CASSTGSFNYGYTF. The CDR3 DNA sequence: TGTGCCAGTAGTACAGGTTCATTCAACTATGGCTACACCTTC.

The chain has TRBV5-1 and TRBJ2-3, with D perhaps matching TRBD2 (6 bases). V was pared by 7 bases and J by 4 bases, with 13 bases between. CDR1 and CDR2 (germline): SGHRS, YFSETQ. The CDR3 loop spans 13 amino acids. The chain's CDR3 is CASGPTGADTQYF. The CDR3 nucleotides are TGCGCCAGCGGACCAACGGGAGCAGATACGCAGTATTTT.

CDR3 DNA: TGTGCCAGCAGCCGGGACAAAAACTATGGCTACACCTTC. Protein: CASSRDKNYGYTF. The gene calls are TRBV4-2 and TRBJ1-2; possible D gene TRBD1, 6 bases. Germline V gene data show CDR1 as LGHNA and CDR2 as YNFKEQ. The CDR3 runs to 13 residues. V lost 4 bases to trimming and J lost 2 bases, with 8 bases between them.

The genes are TRBV5-1 and TRBJ2-7, with D possibly being TRBD1 (6 bases). Germline V lookup: CDR1 SGHRS, CDR2 YFSETQ. The CDR3 spans 14 residues. V lost 2 bases and J 2 bases, leaving 11 bases between the germline ends. The CDR3 is CASSLVGQTYEQYF. The CDR3 DNA reads as TGCGCCAGCAGCTTAGTGGGACAAACCTACGAGCAGTACTTC.

The rearrangement joins TRBV5-1 to TRBJ1-3, with D maybe TRBD1 (6 bases). Germline V gene data show CDR1 as SGHRS and CDR2 as YFSETQ. This CDR3 comprises 15 residues. Trimming took 4 bases from V and 2 from J, leaving 13 bases between them. The CDR3 region is CASSPTGSTGNTIYF. CDR3 nucleotides: TGCGCCAGCAGCCCTACAGGGTCTACTGGAAACACCATATATTTT.

This sequence joins TRBV12-3 or TRBV12-4 and TRBJ2-2; D possibly corresponds to TRBD2 (5 bases). This CDR3 has 13 residues. V shed 5 bases and J shed 6 bases, with 10 bases lying between them. This CDR3 is CASSLSSPGELFF. In nucleotides, the CDR3 is TGTGCCAGCAGTCTATCTAGCCCCGGGGAGCTGTTTTTT.

The V gene is TRBV18, the J gene TRBJ2-1; D is possibly TRBD2 (5 bases). The CDR3 is made up of 12 amino acids. The V end lost 3 bases, the J end lost 8 bases, and 8 bases lay between the germline ends. From germline, CDR1 is KGHSH and CDR2 LQKENI. The CDR3 nucleotides are TGTGCCAGCTCACCGTCCGGGGATGAGCAGTTCTTC. Its protein is CASSPSGDEQFF. The full variable domain, with the rest looked up from reference TRBV18 and TRBJ2-1, is NAGVMQNPRHLVRRRGQEARLRCSPMKGHSHVYWYRQLPEEGLKFMVYLQKENIIDESGMPKERFSAEFPKEGPSILRIQQVVRGDSAAYFCASSPSGDEQFFGPGTRLTVL.